The clone carrying this T cell receptor beta chain is classed as large (0.1 to 1%). The target antigen is unknown. These data belong to a study of early T cells in non-severe SARS-CoV-2 infection. Background on the study: Sequencing was performed on bulk RNA from unsorted whole blood, leaving chains unpaired.

The CDR3 contains 13 residues. Per the germline V gene, CDR1 is SNHLY and CDR2 is FYNNEI. V was cut by 4 bases and J by 3 bases, with 10 bases left in between. General study results and limits: The matching step, a VDJdb search, favored anti-spike CD8 responses and missed private and CD4 specificities.

In the library, individual cDNA molecules carried attached unique molecular identifiers. TCRdb re-called the 5' RACE reads with MiXCR, one entry per CDR3 protein. The sample lists roughly 30,000 distinct CDR3 sequences; roughly 5% were seen once. Sample: whole blood. This clonotype was sampled from an adult who was a healthcare worker with PCR-confirmed SARS-CoV-2 infection or an uninfected control (not recorded which). V gene TRBV2 combines with J gene TRBJ2-7, with D uncertain. The CDR3 bases are TGTGCCAGCAGTGGTAGAGGCCTCTACGAGCAGTACTTC. Its protein is CASSGRGLYEQYF.